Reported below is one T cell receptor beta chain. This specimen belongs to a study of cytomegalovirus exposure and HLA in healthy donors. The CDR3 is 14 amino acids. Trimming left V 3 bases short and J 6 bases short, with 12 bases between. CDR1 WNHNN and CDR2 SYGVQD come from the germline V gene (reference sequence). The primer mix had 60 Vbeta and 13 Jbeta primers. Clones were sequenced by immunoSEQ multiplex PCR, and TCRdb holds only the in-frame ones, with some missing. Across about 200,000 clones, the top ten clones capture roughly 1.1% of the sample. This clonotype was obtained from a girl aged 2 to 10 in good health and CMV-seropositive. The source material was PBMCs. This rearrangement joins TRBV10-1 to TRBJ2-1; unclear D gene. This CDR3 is CASSDGGSGNEQFF. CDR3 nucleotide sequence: TGCGCCAGCAGTGACGGTGGTTCGGGCAATGAGCAGTTCTTC.